Each of the 25 T cell receptor beta chains below was sequenced from the same sample in a study of blood T cells in healthy people across ages. PCR was performed a second time for about 6 to 11 cycles using a sample-barcoded 5' primer and a J-beta primer mix. TCRdb re-derived calls from the 5' RACE reads in MiXCR, one entry per CDR3 protein. This sample has 1,100,000 or so distinct CDR3 sequences; more than 35% occur once, and the top ten carry approximately 17%. Input material: blood. Receptors were obtained from a woman aged 60-70 years in good health.

This chain links TRBV5-1 with TRBJ2-5; TRBD2 matches at 13 bases. Germline V CDR1 and CDR2: SGHRS, YFSETQ. J gave up 4 bases and V 5 bases, and 5 bases lay outside the gene matches. This CDR3 has 15 residues. The CDR3 reads CASRTSGRRGETQYF. CDR3 nucleotides: TGCGCCAGCAGGACTAGCGGGAGGAGGGGAGAGACCCAGTACTTC.

V is TRBV11-2 and J is TRBJ2-5; 9 bases match TRBD1. Germline V gene lookup returns CDR1 SGHAT and CDR2 FQNNGV. The CDR3 covers 15 residues. The J segment lost 13 bases and the V segment lost 3 bases, leaving 15 bases of the junction unmatched. The CDR3 bases are TGTGCCAGCAGCTTCCGGACAGGGGACCCCCAAGGCCGGTACTTC. Protein product: CASSFRTGDPQGRYF.

This chain connects TRBV6-5 to TRBJ2-7, with 7 bases that match TRBD2. CDR1 and CDR2 (germline): MNHEY, SVGAGI. After removal of 6 bases from V and 1 base from J, the junction contained 9 bases not matched to a gene. There are 15 residues in the CDR3. The CDR3 bases are TGTGCCAGCAGCGGGGGAGAAGCGGGATCCTACGAGCAGTACTTC. It specifies CASSGGEAGSYEQYF.

This chain joins TRBV12-3 or TRBV12-4 and TRBJ1-2, with D uncertain. The CDR3 is 13 residues long. The ends were cut back, 7 bases at V and 8 bases at J, with 17 bases in the middle. This CDR3 reads CASTLLLGLGYTF. CDR3 nucleotide sequence: TGTGCCAGCACCCTCCTCCTGGGCCTAGGCTACACCTTC.

The chain is built from TRBV2 and TRBJ2-1; TRBD2 aligns across 11 bases. The CDR3 is 15 amino acids. Germline CDR1 is SNHLY and CDR2 is FYNNEI. Trimming took 7 bases from V and 7 from J; bases not matched to a gene: 9. CDR3 protein: CASKETSGSGNEQFF. The CDR3 nucleotides are TGTGCCAGCAAAGAAACTAGCGGGAGTGGAAATGAGCAGTTCTTC.

This clonotype turned up a few times. The V and J genes are TRBV7-3 and TRBJ2-1; D unresolved. V gave up 2 bases and J gave up 4 bases, with 15 bases separating them. The V gene's germline CDR1 is SGHTA and CDR2 FQGTGA. The CDR3 contains 16 residues. The CDR3 here is CASSLSFMSGYNEQFF. CDR3 coding DNA: TGTGCCAGCAGCTTATCTTTTATGAGTGGGTACAATGAGCAGTTCTTC.

The rearrangement uses TRBV29-1 and TRBJ2-1; 8 bases agree with TRBD2. Germline-derived CDR1 and CDR2 are SQVTM and ANQGSEA. The CDR3 is 12 amino acids. The CDR3 loop reads CTGRAGVNEQFF. The CDR3 nucleotides read TGCACGGGGCGAGCGGGAGTCAATGAGCAGTTCTTC.

The chain combines TRBV6-1 with TRBJ2-5; 10 bases line up with TRBD2. The CDR3 consists of 13 residues. V dropped 11 bases and J dropped 5; count of bases not matched to a gene: 8. Germline V gene sequence: CDR1 MNHNS, CDR2 SASEGT. CDR3 sequence reads: CAGQREGPETQYF. The CDR3 DNA sequence: TGTGCCGGACAGCGGGAGGGCCCGGAGACCCAGTACTTC.

V gene TRBV6-2 or TRBV6-3 combines with J gene TRBJ2-1; D is unresolved. Trimming pared 2 bases from V and 1 base from J, leaving 12 bases between. The CDR3 has 16 residues. CDR1 is MNHEY, CDR2 SVGEGT, per germline. The CDR3 reads CASSYRVRRSYNEQFF. Here the CDR3 DNA reads TGTGCCAGCAGTTACCGCGTCCGCAGGTCCTACAATGAGCAGTTCTTC.

To note about this clonotype: Possible read error: a much larger clone is one base away. The chain uses TRBV7-2 and TRBJ2-1; D is uncertain. Germline lookup yields CDR1 SGHTA and CDR2 FQGNSA. Trimming took off 7 bases at V and 7 bases at J, with 14 bases between the two ends. This CDR3 has 13 amino acids. Here the CDR3 DNA reads TGTGCCAGCAACGCGTACAGCCCGAATGAGCAGTTCTTC. Translated: CASNAYSPNEQFF. The whole variable domain, filled in from reference TRBV7-2 and TRBJ2-1, reads GAGVSQSPSNKVTEKGKDVELRCDPISGHTALYWYRQSLGQGLEFLIYFQGNSAPDKSGLPSDRFSAERTGGSVSTLTIQRTQQEDSAVYLCASNAYSPNEQFFGPGTRLTVL.

The CDR3 region is CSARGIAGTYNEQFF. The CDR3 DNA reads TGCAGTGCCCGCGGAATAGCGGGAACCTACAATGAGCAGTTCTTC. The chain carries TRBV20-1 and TRBJ2-1; 8 nucleotides align to TRBD2. V lost 6 bases, J lost 2 bases, and 9 bases stayed unmatched. The germline CDR1 and CDR2 sequences are DFQATT and SNEGSKA (reference sequence). The CDR3 runs 15 residues.

The table lists this clonotype with a few counts. The chain is built from TRBV9 and TRBJ2-7, with 7 bases matching TRBD1. The germline gives CDR1 SGDLS, CDR2 YYNGEE. Germline trimming cut 1 base from V and 2 bases from J; bases unmatched to any gene: 12. This CDR3 is 17 amino acids long. As DNA, the CDR3 is TGTGCCAGCAGCGTAAATCCGAAGGGGGCCCCCCCCTACGAGCAGTACTTC. Translating it yields CASSVNPKGAPPYEQYF.

The chain carries TRBV3-1 and TRBJ2-5, with D maybe TRBD1 (5 bases). Germline V gives CDR1 LGHDT, CDR2 YNNKEL (reference sequence). This CDR3 is built from 15 residues. Trimming shortened V by 0 bases and J by 9 bases, and 17 bases separated the two germline ends. The CDR3 loop is CASSQDPQGSVPQYF. In DNA form, the CDR3 reads TGTGCCAGCAGCCAAGATCCGCAGGGCTCAGTGCCCCAGTACTTC.

CDR3 nucleotides: TGTGCCAGCAGCCCCCGGGAAAAGTCCTACGAGCAGTACTTC. The encoded protein is CASSPREKSYEQYF. This chain links TRBV3-1 with TRBJ2-7, with a possible D match to TRBD2 (5 bases). Trimming removed 4 bases from V and 1 base from J, with 11 bases in between. Germline CDR1 LGHDT, CDR2 YNNKEL (reference sequence). This CDR3 comprises 14 residues.

This chain joins TRBV28 and TRBJ1-1; D possibly corresponds to TRBD1 (5 bases). This CDR3 has 15 residues. V lost 3 bases, J lost 2 bases, and 13 bases lay in between. The germline gives CDR1 MDHEN, CDR2 SYDVKM. CDR3 in DNA: TGTGCCAGCAGTTTCGGGGGTCAGGTAAACACTGAAGCTTTCTTT. This gives the protein CASSFGGQVNTEAFF.

J is TRBJ1-5 and V is TRBV12-5; the D gene is possibly TRBD1 (5 bases). The germline V gene encodes CDR1 LGHNT and CDR2 FRNRAP. V was pared by 3 bases and J by 5 bases, with 5 bases between. The CDR3 contains 12 residues. The CDR3 loop reads CASGLGDQPQHF. CDR3 nucleotides: TGTGCTAGTGGTTTAGGGGATCAGCCCCAGCATTTT.

The chain employs TRBV11-1 and TRBJ2-6; 8 positions agree with TRBD1. Looked up from germline, CDR1 is SGHAT and CDR2 is FQDESV (reference sequence). This CDR3 has 21 amino acids. V shed 5 bases, J shed 0 bases, and the junction held 18 bases outside the gene matches. The CDR3 loop reads CASSPDRRTGPRPSGANVLTF. CDR3 bases: TGTGCCAGCAGCCCAGATCGACGGACAGGGCCTAGGCCCTCTGGGGCCAACGTCCTGACTTTC.

There are a few counts of this clonotype. This chain uses TRBV4-2 with TRBJ2-3, with 10 bases aligning to TRBD2. CDR3 length: 16 amino acids. J gave up 6 bases and V 5 bases, and 11 bases lay outside the gene matches. Germline values: CDR1 LGHNA, CDR2 YNFKEQ. The CDR3 DNA sequence: TGTGCCAGCAGCACAAAAAGGGGGACTAGCGTCGATACGCAGTATTTT. As protein: CASSTKRGTSVDTQYF.

This clonotype was seen a handful of times. The V and J genes are TRBV7-9 and TRBJ2-7, with D perhaps assigned TRBD1 or TRBD2 (5 bases each). Germline V gene lookup returns CDR1 SEHNR and CDR2 FQNEAQ (reference sequence). Trimming left V 4 bases short and J 5 bases short, with 15 bases between. CDR3 size: 14 residues. CDR3 in DNA: TGTGCCAGCAGCTCGCCAGAGGGACGGCACGAGCAGTACTTC. Residues: CASSSPEGRHEQYF.

The chain is built from TRBV27 and TRBJ2-7; 10 bases fit TRBD1. Germline V CDR1 and CDR2: MNHEY, SMNVEV (reference sequence). The CDR3 has 15 amino acids. V shed 4 bases and J 6 bases; nucleotides not matched to a gene: 9. For the CDR3, the DNA is TGTGCCAGCAGTTCCCAGACAGGGGGCAAAGGCGAGCAGTACTTC. Translation gives CASSSQTGGKGEQYF.

This clonotype was detected ten times or more. The chain joins TRBV6-2 or TRBV6-3 to TRBJ1-2; D uncertain. In germline, CDR1 is MNHEY, CDR2 SVGEGT. The CDR3 runs to 14 residues. V lost 0 bases and J lost 8, with 13 bases in between. In nucleotides, the CDR3 is TGTGCCAGCAGTTACTCTACCGAGTCTCTGGGCTACACCTTC. Protein: CASSYSTESLGYTF.

The chain recombines TRBV6-5 with TRBJ2-5, with TRBD1 as a possible D gene (5 bases). The CDR3 has 15 residues. The V and J ends lost 5 bases and 2 bases respectively, with 15 bases between them. Germline lookup yields CDR1 MNHEY and CDR2 SVGAGI. CDR3 protein: CASSVAGSTQETQYF. The CDR3, as DNA: TGTGCCAGCAGTGTCGCAGGGTCCACGCAAGAGACCCAGTACTTC.

V and J are TRBV29-1 and TRBJ2-1; 7 nucleotides agree with TRBD2. CDR3 length: 16 amino acids. V gave up 4 bases and J gave up 2 bases; unmatched junction bases: 11. Germline CDR1 SQVTM, CDR2 ANQGSEA. CDR3 in DNA: TGCAGCGTTGGCGCCAGTCGGCTAGCGGCCTACAATGAGCAGTTCTTC. Amino acid sequence: CSVGASRLAAYNEQFF.

This rearrangement joins TRBV7-9 to TRBJ2-5; 8 bases fit TRBD2. There are 17 residues in the CDR3. Germline trimming cut 5 bases from V and 2 bases from J; bases unmatched to any gene: 13. The germline CDR1 and CDR2 sequences are SEHNR and FQNEAQ (reference sequence). DNA of the CDR3: TGTGCCAGCAGCCCGACCGGAACTAGCGGCATACAAGAGACCCAGTACTTC. Translation gives CASSPTGTSGIQETQYF.

This chain joins TRBV12-3 or TRBV12-4 and TRBJ2-1; D is unclear. The CDR3 has 13 amino acids. The V and J ends lost 2 bases and 9 bases respectively, with 11 bases between them. The CDR3 DNA sequence: TGTGCCAGCAGTTTAAAGGGATCGGGTGAGCAGTTCTTC. It encodes CASSLKGSGEQFF.